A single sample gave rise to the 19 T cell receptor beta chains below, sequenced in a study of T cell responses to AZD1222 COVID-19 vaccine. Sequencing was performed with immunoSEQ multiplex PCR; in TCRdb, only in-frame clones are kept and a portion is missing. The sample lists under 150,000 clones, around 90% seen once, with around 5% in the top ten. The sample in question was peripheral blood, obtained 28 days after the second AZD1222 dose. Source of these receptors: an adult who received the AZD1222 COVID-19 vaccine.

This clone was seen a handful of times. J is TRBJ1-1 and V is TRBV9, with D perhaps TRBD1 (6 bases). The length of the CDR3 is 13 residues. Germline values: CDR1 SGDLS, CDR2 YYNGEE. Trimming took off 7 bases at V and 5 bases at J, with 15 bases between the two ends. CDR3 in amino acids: CASGTGPGTEAFF. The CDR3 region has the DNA TGTGCCAGCGGAACAGGGCCGGGGACTGAAGCTTTCTTT.

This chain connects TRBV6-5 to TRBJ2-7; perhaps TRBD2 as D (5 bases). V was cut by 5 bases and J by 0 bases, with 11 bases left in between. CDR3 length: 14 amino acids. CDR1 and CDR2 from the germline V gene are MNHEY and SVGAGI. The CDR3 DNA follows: TGTGCCAGCAGTAACGGGGATAGCTCCTACGAGCAGTACTTC. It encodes CASSNGDSSYEQYF.

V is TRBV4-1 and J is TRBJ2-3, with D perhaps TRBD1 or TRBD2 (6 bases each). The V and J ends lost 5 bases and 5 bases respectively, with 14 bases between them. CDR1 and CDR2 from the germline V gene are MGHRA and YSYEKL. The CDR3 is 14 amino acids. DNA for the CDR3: TGCGCCAGCAGCGAAGGGGGGAGAGGAGATACGCAGTATTTT. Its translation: CASSEGGRGDTQYF.

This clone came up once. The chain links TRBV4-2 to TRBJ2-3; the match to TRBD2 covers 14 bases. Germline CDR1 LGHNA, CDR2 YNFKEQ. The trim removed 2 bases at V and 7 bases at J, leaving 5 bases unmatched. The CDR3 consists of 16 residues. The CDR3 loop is CASSQLRLAGGNTQYF. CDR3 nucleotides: TGTGCCAGCAGCCAACTTAGACTAGCGGGGGGGAATACGCAGTATTTT.

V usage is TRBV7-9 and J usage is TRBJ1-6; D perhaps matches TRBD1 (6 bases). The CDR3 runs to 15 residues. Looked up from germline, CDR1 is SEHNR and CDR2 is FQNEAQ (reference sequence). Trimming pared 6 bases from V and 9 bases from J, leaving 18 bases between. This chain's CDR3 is CASRTNRELGSPLHF. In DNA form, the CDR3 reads TGTGCCAGCAGGACCAACAGGGAGTTAGGTTCACCCCTCCACTTT. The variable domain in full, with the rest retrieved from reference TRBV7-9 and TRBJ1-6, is DTGVSQNPRHKITKRGQNVTFRCDPISEHNRLYWYRQTLGQGPEFLTYFQNEAQLEKSRLLSDRFSAERPKGSFSTLEIQRTEQGDSAMYLCASRTNRELGSPLHFGNGTRLTVT.

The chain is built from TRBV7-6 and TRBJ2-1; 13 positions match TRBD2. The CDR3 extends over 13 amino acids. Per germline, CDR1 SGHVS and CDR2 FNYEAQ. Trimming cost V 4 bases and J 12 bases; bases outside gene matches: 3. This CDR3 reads CASSSGLAGSQFF. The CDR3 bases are TGTGCCAGCAGCTCGGGACTAGCGGGGTCGCAGTTCTTC.

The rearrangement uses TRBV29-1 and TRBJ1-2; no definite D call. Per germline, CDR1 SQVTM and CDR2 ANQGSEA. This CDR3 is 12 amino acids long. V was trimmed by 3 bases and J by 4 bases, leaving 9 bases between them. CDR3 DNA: TGCAGCGTTGATCATGTAGGCTATGGCTACACCTTC. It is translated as CSVDHVGYGYTF.

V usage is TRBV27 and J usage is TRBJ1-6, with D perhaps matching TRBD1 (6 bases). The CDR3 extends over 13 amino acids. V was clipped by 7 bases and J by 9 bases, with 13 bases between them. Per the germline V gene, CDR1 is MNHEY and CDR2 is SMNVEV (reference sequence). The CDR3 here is CASTTGYSSPLHF. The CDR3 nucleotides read TGTGCCAGCACAACAGGGTACTCTTCACCCCTCCACTTT.

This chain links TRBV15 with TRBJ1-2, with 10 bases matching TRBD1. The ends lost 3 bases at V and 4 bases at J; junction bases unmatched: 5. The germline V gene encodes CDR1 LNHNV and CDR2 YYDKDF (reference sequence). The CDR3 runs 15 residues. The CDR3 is CATSRSTGGLYGYTF. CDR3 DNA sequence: TGTGCCACCAGCAGGTCGACAGGGGGCCTCTATGGCTACACCTTC.

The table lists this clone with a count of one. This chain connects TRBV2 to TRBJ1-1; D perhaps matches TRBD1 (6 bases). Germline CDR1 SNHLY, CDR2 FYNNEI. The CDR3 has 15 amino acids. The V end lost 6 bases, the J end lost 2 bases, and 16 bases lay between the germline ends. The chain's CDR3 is CASRGQPLSNTEAFF. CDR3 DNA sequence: TGTGCCAGCAGAGGACAGCCATTATCCAACACTGAAGCTTTCTTT.

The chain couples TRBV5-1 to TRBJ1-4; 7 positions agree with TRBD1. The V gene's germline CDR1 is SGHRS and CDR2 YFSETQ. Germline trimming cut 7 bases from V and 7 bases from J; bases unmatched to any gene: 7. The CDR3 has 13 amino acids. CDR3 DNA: TGCGCCAGCCGGGGACAGTCAAGTGAAAAACTGTTTTTT. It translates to CASRGQSSEKLFF.

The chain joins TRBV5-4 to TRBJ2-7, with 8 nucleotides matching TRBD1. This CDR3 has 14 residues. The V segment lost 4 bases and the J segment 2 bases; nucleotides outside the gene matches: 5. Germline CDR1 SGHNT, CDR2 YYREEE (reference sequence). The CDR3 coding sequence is TGTGCCAGCAGCCAGACAGGGGCTACCTACGAGCAGTACTTC. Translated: CASSQTGATYEQYF.

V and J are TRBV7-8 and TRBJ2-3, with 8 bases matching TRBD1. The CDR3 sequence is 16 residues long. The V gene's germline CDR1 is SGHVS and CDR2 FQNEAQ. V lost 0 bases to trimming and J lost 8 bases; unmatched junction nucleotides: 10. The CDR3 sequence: CASSLARTGWSGTQYF. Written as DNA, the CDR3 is TGTGCCAGCAGCTTAGCGCGGACAGGGTGGTCCGGTACGCAGTATTTT.

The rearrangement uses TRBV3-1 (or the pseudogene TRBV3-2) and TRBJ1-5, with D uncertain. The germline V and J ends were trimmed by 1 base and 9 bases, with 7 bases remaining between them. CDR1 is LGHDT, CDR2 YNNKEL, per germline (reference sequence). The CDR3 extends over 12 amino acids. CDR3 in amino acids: CASSQGGGPQHF. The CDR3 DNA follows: TGTGCCAGCAGCCAAGGGGGTGGGCCCCAGCATTTT.

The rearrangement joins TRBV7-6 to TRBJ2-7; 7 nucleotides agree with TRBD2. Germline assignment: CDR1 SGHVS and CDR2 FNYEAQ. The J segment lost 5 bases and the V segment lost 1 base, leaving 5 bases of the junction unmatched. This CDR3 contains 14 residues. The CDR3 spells CASSLDAGDHEQYF. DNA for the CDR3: TGTGCCAGCAGCTTAGACGCGGGAGACCACGAGCAGTACTTC.

The CDR3 reads CASSLGTHATNEKLFF. The CDR3 DNA is TGTGCCAGTAGTCTCGGGACCCACGCAACTAATGAAAAACTGTTTTTT. The chain couples TRBV19 to TRBJ1-4; possible D gene TRBD1, 5 bases. Trimming removed 5 bases at V and 0 bases at J, with 13 bases between. The CDR3 totals 16 residues. The germline CDR1 and CDR2 sequences are LNHDA and SQIVND (reference sequence).

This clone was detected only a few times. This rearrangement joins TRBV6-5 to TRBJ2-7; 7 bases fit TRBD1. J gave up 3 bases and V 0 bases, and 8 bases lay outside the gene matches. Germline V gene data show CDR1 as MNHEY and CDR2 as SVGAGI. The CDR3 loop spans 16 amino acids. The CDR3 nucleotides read TGTGCCAGCAGTTACTCCGGGGCAGGGGGTTTCTACGAGCAGTACTTC. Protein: CASSYSGAGGFYEQYF.

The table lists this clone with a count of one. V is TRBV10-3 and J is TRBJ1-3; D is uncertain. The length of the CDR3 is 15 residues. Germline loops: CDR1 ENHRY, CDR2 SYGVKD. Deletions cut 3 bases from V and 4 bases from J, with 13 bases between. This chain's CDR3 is CAISDNSGSGNTIYF. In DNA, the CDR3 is TGTGCCATCAGTGATAATTCCGGGTCAGGAAACACCATATATTTT.

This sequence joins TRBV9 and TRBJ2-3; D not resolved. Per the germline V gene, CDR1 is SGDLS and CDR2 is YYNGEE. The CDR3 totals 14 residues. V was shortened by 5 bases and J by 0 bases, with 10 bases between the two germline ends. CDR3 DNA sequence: TGTGCCAGCAGTACACGTGCTAGCACAGATACGCAGTATTTT. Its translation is CASSTRASTDTQYF.